This T cell receptor beta chain appears in the sequencing data of a study of CD8 T cells in Susac syndrome. Overall study: The sequenced Susac syndrome patients included about 6 who had clinically active disease and about 8 who were in remission.

Through negative isolation, CD4+ and CD8+ T cells were obtained, while TEMRA cells were enriched using FACS. Germline-derived CDR1 and CDR2 are SGDLS and YYNGEE. The CDR3 spans 16 residues. V lost 3 bases and J 5 bases, leaving 20 bases between the germline ends. After extraction with the RNeasy kit, about 0.5 to 1 ug of the RNA was reverse transcribed using random hexamers. With immunoSEQ multiplex PCR, TCR beta CDR3 was amplified across 54 Vbeta and 13 Jbeta. TCRdb reanalysed the immunoSEQ multiplex PCR reads using MiXCR and keeps one entry per CDR3 protein. The sample records some 180,000 distinct CDR3 sequences, roughly 94% being singletons.

This receptor was obtained from a human donor with Susac syndrome. This chain links TRBV9 with TRBJ1-2; D remains unclear. Source material: CD4+ T cells from PBMCs. The CDR3 reads CASSATDTRSLYGYTF. CDR3 sequence (DNA): TGTGCCAGCAGCGCGACCGACACCAGGAGTTTATATGGCTACACCTTC.